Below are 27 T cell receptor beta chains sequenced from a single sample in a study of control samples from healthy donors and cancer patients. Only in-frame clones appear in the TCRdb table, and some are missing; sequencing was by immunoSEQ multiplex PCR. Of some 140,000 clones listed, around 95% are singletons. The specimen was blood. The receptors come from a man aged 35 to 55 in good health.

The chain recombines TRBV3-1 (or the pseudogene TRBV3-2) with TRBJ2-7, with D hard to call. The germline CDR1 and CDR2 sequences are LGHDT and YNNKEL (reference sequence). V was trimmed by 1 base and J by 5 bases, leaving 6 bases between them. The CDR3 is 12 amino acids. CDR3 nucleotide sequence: TGTGCCAGCAGCCAAGTAGCCAACGAGCAGTACTTC. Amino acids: CASSQVANEQYF.

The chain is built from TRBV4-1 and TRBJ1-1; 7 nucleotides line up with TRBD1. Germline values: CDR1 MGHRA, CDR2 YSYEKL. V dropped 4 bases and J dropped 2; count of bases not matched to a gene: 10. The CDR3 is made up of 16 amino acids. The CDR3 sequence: CASSPTSGQINTEAFF. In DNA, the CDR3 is TGCGCCAGCAGCCCGACCTCGGGACAGATCAACACTGAAGCTTTCTTT.

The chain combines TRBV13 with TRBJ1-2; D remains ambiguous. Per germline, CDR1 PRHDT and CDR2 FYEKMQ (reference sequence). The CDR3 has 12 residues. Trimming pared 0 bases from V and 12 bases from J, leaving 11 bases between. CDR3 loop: CASSLGDAQHTF. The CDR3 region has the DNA TGTGCCAGCAGCTTAGGTGACGCCCAGCACACCTTC.

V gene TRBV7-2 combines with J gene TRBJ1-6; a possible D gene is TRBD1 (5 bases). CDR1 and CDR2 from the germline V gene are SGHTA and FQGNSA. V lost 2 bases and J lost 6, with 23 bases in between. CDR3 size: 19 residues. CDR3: CASSLNPPVGGRSNSPLHF. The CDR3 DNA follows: TGTGCCAGCAGCTTAAACCCCCCAGTCGGGGGAAGGAGTAATTCACCCCTCCACTTT.

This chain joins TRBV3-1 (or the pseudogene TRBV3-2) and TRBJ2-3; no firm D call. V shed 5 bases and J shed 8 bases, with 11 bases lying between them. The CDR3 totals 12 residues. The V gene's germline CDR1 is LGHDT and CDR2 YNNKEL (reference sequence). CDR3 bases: TGTGCCAGCAGCTCCCCCGGGCGTACGCAGTATTTT. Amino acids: CASSSPGRTQYF.

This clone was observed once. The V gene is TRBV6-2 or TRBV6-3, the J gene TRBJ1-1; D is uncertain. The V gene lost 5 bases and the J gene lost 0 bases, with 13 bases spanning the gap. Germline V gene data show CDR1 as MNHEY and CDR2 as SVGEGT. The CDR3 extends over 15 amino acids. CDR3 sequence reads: CASSGSFLMNTEAFF. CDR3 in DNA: TGTGCCAGCAGTGGGAGTTTTCTAATGAACACTGAAGCTTTCTTT.

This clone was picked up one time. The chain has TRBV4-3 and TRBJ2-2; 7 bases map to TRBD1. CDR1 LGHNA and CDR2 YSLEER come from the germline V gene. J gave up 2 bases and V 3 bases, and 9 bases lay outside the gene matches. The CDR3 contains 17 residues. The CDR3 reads CASSQEQGSRNTGELFF. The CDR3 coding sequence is TGCGCCAGCAGCCAGGAACAGGGGTCTCGTAACACCGGGGAGCTGTTTTTT.

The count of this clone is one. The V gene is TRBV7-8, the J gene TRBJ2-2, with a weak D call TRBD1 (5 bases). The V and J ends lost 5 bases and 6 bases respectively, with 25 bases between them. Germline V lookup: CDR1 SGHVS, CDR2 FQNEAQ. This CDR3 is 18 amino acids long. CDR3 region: CASSPVQITGLSAGELFF. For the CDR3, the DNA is TGTGCCAGCAGCCCGGTCCAAATCACAGGCTTGTCGGCCGGGGAGCTGTTTTTT.

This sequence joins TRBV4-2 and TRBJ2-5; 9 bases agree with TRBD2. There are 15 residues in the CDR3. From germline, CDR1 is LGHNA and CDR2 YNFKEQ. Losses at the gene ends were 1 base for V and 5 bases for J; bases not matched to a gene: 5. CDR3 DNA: TGTGCCAGCAGCCAAGTAGCGGGGGCGGGGGAGACCCAGTACTTC. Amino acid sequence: CASSQVAGAGETQYF.

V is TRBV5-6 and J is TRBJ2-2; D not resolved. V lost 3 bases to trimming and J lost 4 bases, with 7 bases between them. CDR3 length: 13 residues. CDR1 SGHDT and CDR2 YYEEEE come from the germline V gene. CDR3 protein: CASSYFITGELFF. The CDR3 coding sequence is TGTGCCAGCAGCTACTTTATCACCGGGGAGCTGTTTTTT.

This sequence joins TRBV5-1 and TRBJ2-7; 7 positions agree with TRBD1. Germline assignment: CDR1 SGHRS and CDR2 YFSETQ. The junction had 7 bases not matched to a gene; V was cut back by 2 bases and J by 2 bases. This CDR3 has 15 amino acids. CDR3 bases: TGCGCCAGCAGCTTAGGGACAGCCCTAACCTACGAGCAGTACTTC. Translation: CASSLGTALTYEQYF. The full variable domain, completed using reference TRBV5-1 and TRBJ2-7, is KAGVTQTPRYLIKTRGQQVTLSCSPISGHRSVSWYQQTPGQGLQFLFEYFSETQRNKGNFPGRFSGRQFSNSRSEMNVSTLELGDSALYLCASSLGTALTYEQYFGPGTRLTVT.

The CDR3 nucleotides are TGTGCCAGTAGTATAGGTCAAAACAATCAGCCCCAGCATTTT. It specifies CASSIGQNNQPQHF. The chain is built from TRBV19 and TRBJ1-5, with no clear D. Trimming pared 1 base from V and 3 bases from J, leaving 7 bases between. This CDR3 region has 14 residues. Germline values: CDR1 LNHDA, CDR2 SQIVND (reference sequence).

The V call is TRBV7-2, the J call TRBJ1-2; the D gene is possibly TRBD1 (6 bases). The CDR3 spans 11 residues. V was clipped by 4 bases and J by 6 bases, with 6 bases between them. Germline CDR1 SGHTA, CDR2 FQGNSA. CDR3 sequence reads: CASSYRDGYTF. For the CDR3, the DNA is TGTGCCAGCAGCTACAGGGATGGCTACACCTTC.

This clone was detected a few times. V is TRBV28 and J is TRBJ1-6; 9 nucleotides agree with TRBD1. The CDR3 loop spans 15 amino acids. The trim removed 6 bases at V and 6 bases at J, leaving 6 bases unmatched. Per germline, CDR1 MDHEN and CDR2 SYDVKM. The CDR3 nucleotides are TGTGCCAGCAGCCGACAGGGGGTCAGTAATTCACCCCTCCACTTT. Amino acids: CASSRQGVSNSPLHF.

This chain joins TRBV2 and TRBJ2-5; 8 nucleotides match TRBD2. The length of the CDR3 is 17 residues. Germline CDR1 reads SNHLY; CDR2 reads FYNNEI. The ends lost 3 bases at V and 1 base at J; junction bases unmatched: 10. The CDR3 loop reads CASSDLPWSGGQETQYF. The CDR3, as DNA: TGTGCCAGCAGTGACCTTCCTTGGAGCGGGGGCCAAGAGACCCAGTACTTC.

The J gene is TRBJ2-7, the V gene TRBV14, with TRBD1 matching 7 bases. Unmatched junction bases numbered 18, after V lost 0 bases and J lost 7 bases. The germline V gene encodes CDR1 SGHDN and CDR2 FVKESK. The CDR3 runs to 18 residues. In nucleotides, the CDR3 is TGTGCCAGCAGCCAAGATCAGGTCAGGGGGACGCCTCACGGGGAGCAGTACTTC. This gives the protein CASSQDQVRGTPHGEQYF. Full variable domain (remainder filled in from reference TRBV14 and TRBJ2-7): EAGVTQFPSHSVIEKGQTVTLRCDPISGHDNLYWYRRVMGKEIKFLLHFVKESKQDESGMPNNRFLAERTGGTYSTLKVQPAELEDSGVYFCASSQDQVRGTPHGEQYFGPGTRLTVT.

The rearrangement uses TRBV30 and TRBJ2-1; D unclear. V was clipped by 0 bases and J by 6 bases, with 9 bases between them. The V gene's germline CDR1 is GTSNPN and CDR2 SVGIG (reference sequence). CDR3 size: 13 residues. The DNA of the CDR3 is TGTGCCTGGAGTGTACTTGCCCCCAATGAGCAGTTCTTC. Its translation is CAWSVLAPNEQFF.

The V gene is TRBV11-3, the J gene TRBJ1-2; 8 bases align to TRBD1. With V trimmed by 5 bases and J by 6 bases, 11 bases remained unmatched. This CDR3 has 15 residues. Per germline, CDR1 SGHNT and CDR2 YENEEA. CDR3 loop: CASSPAPDRVNGYTF. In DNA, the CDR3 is TGTGCCAGCAGCCCAGCCCCGGACAGGGTTAATGGCTACACCTTC. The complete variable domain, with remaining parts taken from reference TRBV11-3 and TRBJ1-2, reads EAGVVQSPRYKIIEKKQPVAFWCNPISGHNTLYWYLQNLGQGPELLIRYENEEAVDDSQLPKDRFSAERLKGVDSTLKIQPAELGDSAVYLCASSPAPDRVNGYTFGSGTRLTVV.

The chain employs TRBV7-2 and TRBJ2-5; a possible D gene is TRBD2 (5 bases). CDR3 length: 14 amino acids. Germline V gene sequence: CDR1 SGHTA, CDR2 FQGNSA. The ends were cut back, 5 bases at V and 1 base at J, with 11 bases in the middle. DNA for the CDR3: TGTGCCAGCAGCCGGTCCAGCGGCCAAGAGACCCAGTACTTC. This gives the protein CASSRSSGQETQYF. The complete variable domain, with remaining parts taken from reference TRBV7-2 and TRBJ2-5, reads GAGVSQSPSNKVTEKGKDVELRCDPISGHTALYWYRQSLGQGLEFLIYFQGNSAPDKSGLPSDRFSAERTGGSVSTLTIQRTQQEDSAVYLCASSRSSGQETQYFGPGTRLLVL.

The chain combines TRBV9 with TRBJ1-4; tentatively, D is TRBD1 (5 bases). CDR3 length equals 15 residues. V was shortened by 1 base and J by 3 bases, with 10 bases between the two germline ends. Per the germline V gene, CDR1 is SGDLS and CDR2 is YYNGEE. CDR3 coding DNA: TGTGCCAGCAGCGTAATGTGGGGGTCTAATGAAAAACTGTTTTTT. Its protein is CASSVMWGSNEKLFF.

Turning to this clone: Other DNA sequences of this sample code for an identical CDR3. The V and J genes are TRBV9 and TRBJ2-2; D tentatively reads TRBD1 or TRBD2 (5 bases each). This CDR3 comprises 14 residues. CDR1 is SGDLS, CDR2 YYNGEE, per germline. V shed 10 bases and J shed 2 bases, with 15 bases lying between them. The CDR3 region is CAGLTGPNTGELFF. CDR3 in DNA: TGTGCCGGCCTGACGGGGCCCAACACCGGGGAGCTGTTTTTT.

CDR3 in amino acids: CASSRRAQGRNTGELFF. The DNA for the CDR3 is TGTGCCAGCAGCCGGCGAGCACAGGGGAGGAACACCGGGGAGCTGTTTTTT. The V gene is TRBV14, the J gene TRBJ2-2, with 7 positions matching TRBD1. J lost 1 base, V lost 4 bases, and 9 bases had no gene match. CDR1 and CDR2 from the germline V gene are SGHDN and FVKESK. The CDR3 length is 17 residues. The variable domain in full, completed from reference TRBV14 and TRBJ2-2, reads EAGVTQFPSHSVIEKGQTVTLRCDPISGHDNLYWYRRVMGKEIKFLLHFVKESKQDESGMPNNRFLAERTGGTYSTLKVQPAELEDSGVYFCASSRRAQGRNTGELFFGEGSRLTVL.

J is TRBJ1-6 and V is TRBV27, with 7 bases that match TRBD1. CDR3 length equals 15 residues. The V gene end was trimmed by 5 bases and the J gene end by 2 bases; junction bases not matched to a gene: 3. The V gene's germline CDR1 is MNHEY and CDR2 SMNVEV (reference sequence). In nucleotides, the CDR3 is TGTGCCAGCAGTCTACAGGGGCCCTATAATTCACCCCTCCACTTT. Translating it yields CASSLQGPYNSPLHF.

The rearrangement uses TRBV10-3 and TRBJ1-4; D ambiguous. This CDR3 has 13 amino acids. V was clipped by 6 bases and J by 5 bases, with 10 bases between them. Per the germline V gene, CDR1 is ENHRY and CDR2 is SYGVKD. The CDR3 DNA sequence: TGTGCCATCAGAGAACAGATCAATGAAAAACTGTTTTTT. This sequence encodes CAIREQINEKLFF.

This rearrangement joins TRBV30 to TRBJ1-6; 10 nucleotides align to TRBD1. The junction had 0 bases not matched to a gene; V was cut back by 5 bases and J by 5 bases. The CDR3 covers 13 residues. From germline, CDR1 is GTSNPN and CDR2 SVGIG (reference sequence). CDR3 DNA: TGTGCCTGGGGGACAGGGGATAATTCACCCCTCCACTTT. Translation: CAWGTGDNSPLHF.

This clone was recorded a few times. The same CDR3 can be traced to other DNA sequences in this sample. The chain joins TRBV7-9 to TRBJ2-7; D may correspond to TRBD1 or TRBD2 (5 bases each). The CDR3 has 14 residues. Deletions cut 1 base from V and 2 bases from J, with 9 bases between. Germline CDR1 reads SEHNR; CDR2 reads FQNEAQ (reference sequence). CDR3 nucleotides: TGTGCCAGCAGCTTAGGGGGGTCCGCCTACGAGCAGTACTTC. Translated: CASSLGGSAYEQYF.

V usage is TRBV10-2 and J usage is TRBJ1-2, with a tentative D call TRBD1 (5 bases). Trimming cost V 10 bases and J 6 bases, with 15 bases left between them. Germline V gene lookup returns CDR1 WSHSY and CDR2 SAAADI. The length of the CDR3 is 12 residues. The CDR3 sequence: CAIFRESNGYTF. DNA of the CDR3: TGCGCCATATTCAGGGAATCGAATGGCTACACCTTC.